This note documents a single TCR beta chain sequence. As processed by the authors: Estimates of nucleated cell counts were drawn from the amplification of reference gene primers. Profiled with immunoSEQ multiplex PCR; TCRdb holds only in-frame clones, not every one. V, J and clone size are taken as reported in that table, and D and trimming were inferred from the DNA itself. The profile shows over 130,000 clones, 65% to 90% of them singletons. The V gene end was trimmed by 8 bases and the J gene end by 4 bases; junction bases not matched to a gene: 12. The CDR3 is 15 residues long. Per the germline V gene, CDR1 is SQVTM and CDR2 is ANQGSEA. This sample was included in a study of blood T cell repertoires in COVID-19. Turning to the study itself: From the United States, Italy and Spain came samples of acute and convalescent COVID-19. Sources were T cells, B-cell-depleted T cells, or PBMCs; the material itself was cDNA or gDNA.

The chain combines TRBV29-1 with TRBJ2-1; TRBD2 aligns across 9 bases. The sample comprised peripheral blood. The origin of this receptor is a man between 65 and 79 years old with acute or convalescent COVID-19. The CDR3 nucleotides read TGCAGCTTCACCTTACCGGGACTAGCTTACAATGAGCAGTTCTTC. This translates into CSFTLPGLAYNEQFF.